The text below deals with one T cell receptor (beta chain). This sample is drawn from a study of blood T cell repertoires in COVID-19. Turning to the study itself: Some COVID-19 samples were acute and others convalescent; all came from the United States, Italy and Spain.

The assay was immunoSEQ multiplex PCR, and TCRdb's table has in-frame clones only and misses some. The repertoire has 350,000 to 400,000 clones, over 75% of them found once; the top ten carry roughly 1%. Trimming took 6 bases from V and 8 from J; bases not matched to a gene: 8. The CDR3 covers 14 residues. The germline CDR1 and CDR2 sequences are SGHAT and FQNNGV. The sequence derives from a man in his late teens or twenties who had recovered from COVID-19. Sequencing was carried out using PBMCs or T cells enriched from blood (not recorded which). This chain joins TRBV11-2 and TRBJ2-1, with TRBD1 identical over 9 bases. The CDR3 loop reads CASRYTTGGDEQFF. The CDR3 DNA follows: TGTGCCAGCAGATATACAACAGGGGGCGATGAGCAGTTCTTC. The full variable domain, its missing parts supplied by reference TRBV11-2 and TRBJ2-1, is EAGVAQSPRYKIIEKRQSVAFWCNPISGHATLYWYQQILGQGPKLLIQFQNNGVVDDSQLPKDRFSAERLKGVDSTLKIQPAKLEDSAVYLCASRYTTGGDEQFFGPGTRLTVL.